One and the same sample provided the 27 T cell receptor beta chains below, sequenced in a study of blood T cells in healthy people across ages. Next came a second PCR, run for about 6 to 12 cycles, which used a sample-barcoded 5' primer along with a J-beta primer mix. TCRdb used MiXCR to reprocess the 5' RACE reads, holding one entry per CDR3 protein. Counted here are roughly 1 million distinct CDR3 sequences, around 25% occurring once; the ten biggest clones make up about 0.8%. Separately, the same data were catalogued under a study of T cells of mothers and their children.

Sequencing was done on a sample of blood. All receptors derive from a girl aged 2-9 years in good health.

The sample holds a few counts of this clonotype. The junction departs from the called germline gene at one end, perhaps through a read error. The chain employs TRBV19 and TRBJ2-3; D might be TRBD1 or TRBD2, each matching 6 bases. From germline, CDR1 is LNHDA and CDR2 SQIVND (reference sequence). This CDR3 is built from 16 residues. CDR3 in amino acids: CASSTPGDSSTDTQYF. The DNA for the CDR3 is TGTGCCAGCAGTACGCCAGGGGACTCTAGCACAGATACGCAGTATTTT.

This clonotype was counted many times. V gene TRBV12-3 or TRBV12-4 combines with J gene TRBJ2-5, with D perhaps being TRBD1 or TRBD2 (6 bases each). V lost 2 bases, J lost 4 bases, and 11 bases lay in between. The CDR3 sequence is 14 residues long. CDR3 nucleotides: TGTGCCAGCAGTTTATCCAGGGGAGGAGAGACCCAGTACTTC. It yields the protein CASSLSRGGETQYF.

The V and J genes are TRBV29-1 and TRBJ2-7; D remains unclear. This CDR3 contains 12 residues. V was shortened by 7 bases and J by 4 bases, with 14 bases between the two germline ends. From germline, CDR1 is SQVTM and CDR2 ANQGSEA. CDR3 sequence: CSARSEKYEQYF. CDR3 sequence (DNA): TGCAGCGCGAGATCAGAGAAGTACGAGCAGTACTTC.

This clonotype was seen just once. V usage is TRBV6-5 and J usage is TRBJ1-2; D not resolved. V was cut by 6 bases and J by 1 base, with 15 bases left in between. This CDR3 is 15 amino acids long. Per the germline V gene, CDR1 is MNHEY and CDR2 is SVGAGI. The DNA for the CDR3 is TGTGCCAGCAGCCCTTACGGAGATTTTAACTATGGCTACACCTTC. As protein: CASSPYGDFNYGYTF.

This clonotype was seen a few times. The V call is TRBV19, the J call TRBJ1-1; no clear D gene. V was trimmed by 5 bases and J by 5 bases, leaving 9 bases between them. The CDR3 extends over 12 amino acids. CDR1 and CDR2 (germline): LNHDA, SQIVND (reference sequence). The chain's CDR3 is CASSPDWTEAFF. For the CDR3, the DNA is TGTGCCAGTAGTCCCGACTGGACTGAAGCTTTCTTT.

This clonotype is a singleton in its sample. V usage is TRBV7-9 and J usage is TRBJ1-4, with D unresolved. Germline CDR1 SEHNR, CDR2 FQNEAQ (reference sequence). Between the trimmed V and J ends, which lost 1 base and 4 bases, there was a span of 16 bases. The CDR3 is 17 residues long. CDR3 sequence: CASSLEKIGQFNEKLFF. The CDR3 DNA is TGTGCCAGCAGCTTAGAGAAGATTGGGCAGTTTAATGAAAAACTGTTTTTT.

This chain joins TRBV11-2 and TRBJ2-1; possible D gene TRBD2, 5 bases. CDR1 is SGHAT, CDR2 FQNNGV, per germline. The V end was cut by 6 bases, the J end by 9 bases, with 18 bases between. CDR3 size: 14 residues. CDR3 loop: CASRIAGSPIEQFF. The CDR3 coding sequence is TGTGCCAGCAGAATCGCTGGGAGCCCAATTGAGCAGTTCTTC.

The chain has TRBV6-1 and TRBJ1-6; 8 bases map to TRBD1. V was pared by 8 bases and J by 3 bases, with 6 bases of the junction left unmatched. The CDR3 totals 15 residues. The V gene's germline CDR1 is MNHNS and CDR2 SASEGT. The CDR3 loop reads CASADRALYNSPLHF. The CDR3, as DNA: TGTGCCAGCGCGGACAGGGCCCTCTATAATTCACCCCTCCACTTT.

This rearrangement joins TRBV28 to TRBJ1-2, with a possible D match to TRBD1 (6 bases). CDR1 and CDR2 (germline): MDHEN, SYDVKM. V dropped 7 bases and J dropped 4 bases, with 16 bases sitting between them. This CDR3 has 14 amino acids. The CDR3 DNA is TGTGCCAGCAACAGGGAATCCCCCACCTATGGCTACACCTTC. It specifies CASNRESPTYGYTF.

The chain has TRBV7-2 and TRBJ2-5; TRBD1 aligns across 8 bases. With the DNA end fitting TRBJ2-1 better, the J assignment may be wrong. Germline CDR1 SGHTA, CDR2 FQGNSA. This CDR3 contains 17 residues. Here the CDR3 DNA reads TGTGCCAGCACCTCGTCCTGGGACAGGCAGCTTGGGGATGAGCAGTTCTTC. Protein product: CASTSSWDRQLGDEQFF.

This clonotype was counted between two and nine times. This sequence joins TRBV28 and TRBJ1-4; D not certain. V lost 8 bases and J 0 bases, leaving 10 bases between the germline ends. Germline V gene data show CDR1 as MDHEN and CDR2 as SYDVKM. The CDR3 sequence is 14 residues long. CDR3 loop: CASHSTTTNEKLFF. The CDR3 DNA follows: TGTGCCAGCCATTCGACCACAACTAATGAAAAACTGTTTTTT.

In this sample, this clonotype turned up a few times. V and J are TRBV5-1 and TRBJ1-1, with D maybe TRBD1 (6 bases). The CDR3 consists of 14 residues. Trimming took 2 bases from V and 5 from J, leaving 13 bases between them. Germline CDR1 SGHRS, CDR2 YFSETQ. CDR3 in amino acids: CASSLTGLRTEAFF. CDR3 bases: TGCGCCAGCAGCTTAACAGGGTTGAGGACTGAAGCTTTCTTT.

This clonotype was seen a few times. CDR3 sequence: CSASTPGANYGYTF. In DNA, the CDR3 is TGCAGTGCTAGTACGCCGGGAGCTAACTATGGCTACACCTTC. V is TRBV20-1 and J is TRBJ1-2; D unresolved. Trimming removed 3 bases at V and 0 bases at J, with 11 bases between. The CDR3 is 14 amino acids. Germline lookup yields CDR1 DFQATT and CDR2 SNEGSKA (reference sequence).

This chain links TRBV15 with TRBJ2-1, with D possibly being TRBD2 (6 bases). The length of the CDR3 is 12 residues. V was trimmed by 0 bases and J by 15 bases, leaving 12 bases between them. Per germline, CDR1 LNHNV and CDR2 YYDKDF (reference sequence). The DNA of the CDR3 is TGTGCCACCAGCAGAGAACCGACTAGTCTGTTCTTC. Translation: CATSREPTSLFF.

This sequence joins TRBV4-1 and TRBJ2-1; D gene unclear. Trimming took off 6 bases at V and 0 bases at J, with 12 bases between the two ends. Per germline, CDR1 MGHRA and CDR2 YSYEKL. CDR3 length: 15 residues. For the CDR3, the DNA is TGCGCCAGCAGTTCCCTAATTTTCTCCTACAATGAGCAGTTCTTC. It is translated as CASSSLIFSYNEQFF.

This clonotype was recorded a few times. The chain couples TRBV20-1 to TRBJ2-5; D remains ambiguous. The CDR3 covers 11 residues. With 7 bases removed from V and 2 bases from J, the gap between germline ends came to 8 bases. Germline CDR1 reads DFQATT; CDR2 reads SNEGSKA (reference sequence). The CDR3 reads CSGEEQETQYF. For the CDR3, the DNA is TGCAGTGGTGAGGAGCAAGAGACCCAGTACTTC.

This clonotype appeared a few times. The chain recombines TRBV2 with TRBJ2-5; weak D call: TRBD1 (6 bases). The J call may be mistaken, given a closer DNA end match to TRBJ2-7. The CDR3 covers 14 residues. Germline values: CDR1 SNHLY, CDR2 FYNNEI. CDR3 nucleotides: TGTGCCAGCAGTGTGTCAGGGGACGCCTACGAGCAGTACTTC. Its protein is CASSVSGDAYEQYF.

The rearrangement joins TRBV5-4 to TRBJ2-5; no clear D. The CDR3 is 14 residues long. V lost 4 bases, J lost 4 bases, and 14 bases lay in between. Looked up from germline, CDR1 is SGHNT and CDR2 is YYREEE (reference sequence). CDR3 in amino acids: CASSREPLLETQYF. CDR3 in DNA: TGTGCCAGCAGCCGCGAGCCCCTTTTAGAGACCCAGTACTTC.

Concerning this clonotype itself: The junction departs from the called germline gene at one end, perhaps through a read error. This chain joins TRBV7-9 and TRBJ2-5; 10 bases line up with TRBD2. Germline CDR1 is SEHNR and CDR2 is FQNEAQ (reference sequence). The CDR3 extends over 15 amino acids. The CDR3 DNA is TGTGCCAGCAGCTTAGCTCCTAGCGGGGGCTACGAGCAGTGCTTC. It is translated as CASSLAPSGGYEQCF.

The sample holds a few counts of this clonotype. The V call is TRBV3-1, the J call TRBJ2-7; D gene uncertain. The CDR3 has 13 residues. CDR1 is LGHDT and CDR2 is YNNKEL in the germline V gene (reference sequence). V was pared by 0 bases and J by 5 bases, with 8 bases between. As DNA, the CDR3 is TGTGCCAGCAGCCAAGAGTGGATGAACGAGCAGTACTTC. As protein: CASSQEWMNEQYF.

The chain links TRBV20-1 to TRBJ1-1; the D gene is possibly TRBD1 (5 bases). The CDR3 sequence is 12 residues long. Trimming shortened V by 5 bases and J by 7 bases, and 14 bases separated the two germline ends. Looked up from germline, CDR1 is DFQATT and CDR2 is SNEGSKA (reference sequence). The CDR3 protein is CSAAQGRGEAFF. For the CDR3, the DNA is TGCAGTGCTGCCCAGGGACGCGGTGAAGCTTTCTTT.

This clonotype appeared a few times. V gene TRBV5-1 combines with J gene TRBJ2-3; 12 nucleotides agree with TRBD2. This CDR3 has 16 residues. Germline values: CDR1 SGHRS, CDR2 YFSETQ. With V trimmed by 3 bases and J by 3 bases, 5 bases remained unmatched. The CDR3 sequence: CASSYRTSGDTDTQYF. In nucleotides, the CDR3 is TGCGCCAGCAGCTATCGGACTAGCGGGGATACAGATACGCAGTATTTT.

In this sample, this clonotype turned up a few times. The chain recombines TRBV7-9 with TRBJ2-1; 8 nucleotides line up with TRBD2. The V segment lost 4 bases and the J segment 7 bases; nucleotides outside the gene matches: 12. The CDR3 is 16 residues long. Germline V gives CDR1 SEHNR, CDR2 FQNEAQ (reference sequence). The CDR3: CASSSDRGGLGNEQFF. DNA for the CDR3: TGTGCCAGCAGCTCGGACCGGGGGGGCCTGGGAAATGAGCAGTTCTTC.

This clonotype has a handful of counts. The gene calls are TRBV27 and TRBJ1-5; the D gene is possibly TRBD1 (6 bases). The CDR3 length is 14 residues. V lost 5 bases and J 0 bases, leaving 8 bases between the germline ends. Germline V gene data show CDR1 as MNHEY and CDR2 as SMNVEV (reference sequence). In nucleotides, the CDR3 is TGTGCCAGCAGTGCGACAGGTAGCAATCAGCCCCAGCATTTT. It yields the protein CASSATGSNQPQHF.

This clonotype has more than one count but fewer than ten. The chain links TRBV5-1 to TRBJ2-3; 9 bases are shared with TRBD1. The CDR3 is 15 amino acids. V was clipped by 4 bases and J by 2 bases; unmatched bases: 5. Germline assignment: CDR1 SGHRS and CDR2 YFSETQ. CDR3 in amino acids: CASSPGQGHTDTQYF. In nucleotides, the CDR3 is TGCGCCAGCAGCCCGGGACAGGGACACACAGATACGCAGTATTTT.

The CDR3 nucleotides are TGTGCCAGCTCACCACTAGAGGGTGCAGATACGCAGTATTTT. It translates to CASSPLEGADTQYF. J is TRBJ2-3 and V is TRBV18; perhaps TRBD2 as D (5 bases). This CDR3 is built from 14 residues. Trimming left V 1 base short and J 4 bases short, with 9 bases between. The germline CDR1 and CDR2 sequences are KGHSH and LQKENI.

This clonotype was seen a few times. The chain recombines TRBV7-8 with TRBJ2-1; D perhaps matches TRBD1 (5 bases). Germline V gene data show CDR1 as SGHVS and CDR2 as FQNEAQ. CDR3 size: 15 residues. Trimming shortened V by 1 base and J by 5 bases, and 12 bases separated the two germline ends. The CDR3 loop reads CASSLVPREDNEQFF. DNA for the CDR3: TGTGCCAGCAGCTTAGTACCCAGGGAAGACAATGAGCAGTTCTTC.